These 22 T cell receptor beta chains share one sample of origin, sequenced in a study of blood T cell repertoires in COVID-19. Using immunoSEQ multiplex PCR, the repertoire was profiled, and TCRdb retains in-frame clones only, with some absent. The sample records approximately 16,000 clones, about 89% being singletons. What was sequenced was peripheral blood. The origin of the receptors is a man older than 75 with acute or convalescent COVID-19.

V usage is TRBV3-1 (or the pseudogene TRBV3-2) and J usage is TRBJ1-5; the match to TRBD1 covers 7 bases. CDR1 and CDR2 from the germline V gene are LGHDT and YNNKEL (reference sequence). The CDR3 covers 14 residues. Trimming at V came to 5 bases and at J to 2 bases, leaving 3 bases not matched to a gene. The CDR3 DNA sequence: TGTGCCAGCAGCTTCACAGGGGGCAATCAGCCCCAGCATTTT. It codes for CASSFTGGNQPQHF.

J is TRBJ1-2 and V is TRBV19; D is ambiguous. V was trimmed by 3 bases and J by 0 bases, leaving 8 bases between them. CDR3 length equals 14 residues. CDR1 LNHDA and CDR2 SQIVND come from the germline V gene (reference sequence). In DNA, the CDR3 is TGTGCCAGTAGTATCCTGCGGACTAACTATGGCTACACCTTC. It translates to CASSILRTNYGYTF.

This clone was seen once. This chain uses TRBV19 with TRBJ2-5; 9 bases line up with TRBD1. The CDR3 is 14 amino acids. The germline V gene has CDR1 LNHDA and CDR2 SQIVND (reference sequence). Losses at the gene ends were 8 bases for V and 5 bases for J; bases not matched to a gene: 9. In DNA, the CDR3 is TGTGCCAGTGGGAACACAGGGGGCGCGGAGACCCAGTACTTC. Protein product: CASGNTGGAETQYF.

The chain links TRBV4-1 to TRBJ2-3, with TRBD2 matching over 7 bases. V lost 4 bases and J lost 7; bases outside the gene matches: 14. There are 16 residues in the CDR3. CDR1 is MGHRA and CDR2 is YSYEKL in the germline V gene. CDR3 amino acids: CASSRVSGLGEYTQYF. CDR3 nucleotide sequence: TGCGCCAGCAGCCGGGTCTCAGGACTAGGCGAGTATACGCAGTATTTT.

V is TRBV5-6 and J is TRBJ2-7; possibly TRBD2 for D (6 bases). The CDR3 spans 15 residues. CDR1 SGHDT and CDR2 YYEEEE come from the germline V gene. Trimming removed 4 bases at V and 7 bases at J, with 21 bases between. CDR3 in amino acids: CASSRAGRPALEQYF. CDR3 coding DNA: TGTGCCAGCAGCCGGGCCGGGAGACCAGCTTTGGAGCAGTACTTC.

This clone was observed a single time. This chain connects TRBV30 to TRBJ2-6; weak D call: TRBD1 (6 bases). Germline assignment: CDR1 GTSNPN and CDR2 SVGIG (reference sequence). Trimming shortened V by 2 bases and J by 0 bases, and 14 bases separated the two germline ends. The CDR3 is 17 amino acids. The CDR3 sequence is CAWSPPGQISGANVLTF. The CDR3 nucleotides read TGTGCCTGGAGTCCTCCGGGACAAATCTCTGGGGCCAACGTCCTGACTTTC.

The chain links TRBV23-1 to TRBJ2-7, with 8 bases that match TRBD1. TRBV23-1 has ORF status, its function being uncertain. The ends lost 8 bases at V and 5 bases at J; junction bases unmatched: 23. This CDR3 is 18 amino acids long. The CDR3 DNA sequence: TGCGCCAGCTTCCCACCAAAGTGGGGGACAGGTGAGAAGGACGAGCAGTACTTC. Its translation: CASFPPKWGTGEKDEQYF.

V usage is TRBV7-3 and J usage is TRBJ2-6; TRBD2 matches 7 bases. The V gene end was trimmed by 1 base and the J gene end by 3 bases; junction bases not matched to a gene: 6. This CDR3 has 17 residues. CDR1 and CDR2 (germline): SGHTA, FQGTGA. Written as DNA, the CDR3 is TGTGCCAGCAGCTTAATTAGCGGGTCGCTTGGGGCCAACGTCCTGACTTTC. Translating gives CASSLISGSLGANVLTF.

J is TRBJ2-3 and V is TRBV2, with a possible D match to TRBD2 (7 bases). Germline CDR1 reads SNHLY; CDR2 reads FYNNEI. Trimming left V 0 bases short and J 0 bases short, with 10 bases between. The CDR3 spans 16 residues. The CDR3 DNA sequence: TGTGCCAGCAGTGAAGCGGGAGGGACAAGCACAGATACGCAGTATTTT. The encoded protein is CASSEAGGTSTDTQYF. The whole variable domain, filled in from reference TRBV2 and TRBJ2-3, reads EPEVTQTPSHQVTQMGQEVILRCVPISNHLYFYWYRQILGQKVEFLVSFYNNEISEKSEIFDDQFSVERPDGSNFTLKIRSTKLEDSAMYFCASSEAGGTSTDTQYFGPGTRLTVL.

This chain joins TRBV13 and TRBJ2-1; 9 bases align to TRBD2. The CDR3 covers 16 residues. After removal of 5 bases from V and 10 bases from J, the junction contained 15 bases not matched to a gene. Per the germline V gene, CDR1 is PRHDT and CDR2 is FYEKMQ (reference sequence). This CDR3 is CASSTRTSARGKEQFF. The CDR3 DNA sequence: TGTGCCAGCAGCACCAGGACTAGCGCCCGGGGGAAAGAGCAGTTCTTC.

This clone occurred once. The J gene is TRBJ1-5, the V gene TRBV5-5; 8 positions match TRBD1. The CDR3 extends over 14 amino acids. Germline CDR1 reads SGHKS; CDR2 reads YYEKEE (reference sequence). V lost 5 bases to trimming and J lost 5 bases; unmatched junction nucleotides: 6. The CDR3 protein is CASSPGGGDQPQHF. The CDR3 region has the DNA TGTGCCAGCAGTCCAGGGGGCGGCGATCAGCCCCAGCATTTT. Based on the CDR3 plus reference TRBV5-5 and TRBJ1-5, the full variable domain is DAGVTQSPTHLIKTRGQQVTLRCSPISGHKSVSWYQQVLGQGPQFIFQYYEKEERGRGNFPDRFSARQFPNYSSELNVNALLLGDSALYLCASSPGGGDQPQHFGDGTRLSIL.

This rearrangement joins TRBV9 to TRBJ2-3; D is unclear. Trimming removed 0 bases from V and 2 bases from J, with 4 bases in between. Per the germline V gene, CDR1 is SGDLS and CDR2 is YYNGEE. This CDR3 has 13 residues. The CDR3 here is CASSVDSTDTQYF. CDR3 sequence (DNA): TGTGCCAGCAGCGTAGACTCCACAGATACGCAGTATTTT.

The genes are TRBV18 and TRBJ1-2; TRBD1 is a possible D gene (5 bases). The CDR3 is 15 amino acids. The germline V gene encodes CDR1 KGHSH and CDR2 LQKENI. The V end lost 6 bases, the J end lost 5 bases, and 19 bases lay between the germline ends. The CDR3 DNA follows: TGTGCCAGCTCCCAACAATGGGACGGGACTTATGGCTACACCTTC. Its protein is CASSQQWDGTYGYTF. Variable domain in full (rest from reference TRBV18 and TRBJ1-2): NAGVMQNPRHLVRRRGQEARLRCSPMKGHSHVYWYRQLPEEGLKFMVYLQKENIIDESGMPKERFSAEFPKEGPSILRIQQVVRGDSAAYFCASSQQWDGTYGYTFGSGTRLTVV.

The V gene is TRBV5-4, the J gene TRBJ2-7; 9 bases align to TRBD1. The CDR3 contains 16 residues. Germline V CDR1 and CDR2: SGHNT, YYREEE (reference sequence). V trimming: 2 bases; J trimming: 2 bases; junction bases outside the gene matches: 8. The CDR3 reads CASSFDPGQGAYEQYF. The CDR3 DNA follows: TGTGCCAGCAGCTTCGACCCGGGACAGGGTGCCTACGAGCAGTACTTC.

This chain links TRBV5-6 with TRBJ2-7, with D possibly being TRBD2 (5 bases). This CDR3 is 14 amino acids long. Trimming cost V 2 bases and J 3 bases, with 12 bases left between them. Germline CDR1 reads SGHDT; CDR2 reads YYEEEE. CDR3 residues: CASSFLTAGYEQYF. The CDR3 DNA is TGTGCCAGCAGCTTCTTGACGGCGGGCTACGAGCAGTACTTC.

The V and J genes are TRBV19 and TRBJ2-1; 9 positions match TRBD2. CDR3 length: 16 residues. Trimming removed 7 bases from V and 7 bases from J; junction bases left unmatched: 14. Looked up from germline, CDR1 is LNHDA and CDR2 is SQIVND (reference sequence). CDR3 nucleotides: TGTGCCAGTACCGAAAATAGCGGGAGATTGGGGAATGAGCAGTTCTTC. Its translation is CASTENSGRLGNEQFF.

This chain uses TRBV4-1 with TRBJ1-3; D gene unclear. The germline V and J ends were trimmed by 4 bases and 0 bases, with 13 bases remaining between them. The CDR3 contains 16 residues. In germline, CDR1 is MGHRA, CDR2 YSYEKL. CDR3 nucleotides: TGCGCCAGCAGCCTCGTGGAGTCCGGCTCTGGAAACACCATATATTTT. Protein product: CASSLVESGSGNTIYF.

The V call is TRBV30, the J call TRBJ2-1; D might be TRBD2 (6 bases). CDR3 length: 14 amino acids. Per the germline V gene, CDR1 is GTSNPN and CDR2 is SVGIG (reference sequence). V lost 2 bases, J lost 6 bases, and 14 bases lay in between. This chain's CDR3 is CAWSRAGTRNEQFF. For the CDR3, the DNA is TGTGCCTGGAGTAGGGCGGGAACCCGCAATGAGCAGTTCTTC.

V is TRBV25-1 and J is TRBJ1-2, with D uncertain. CDR1 MGHDK and CDR2 SYGVNS come from the germline V gene. V dropped 3 bases and J dropped 5 bases, with 10 bases sitting between them. The length of the CDR3 is 13 residues. The CDR3 loop is CASSDVLLYGYTF. CDR3 sequence (DNA): TGTGCCAGCAGTGATGTGCTCCTATATGGCTACACCTTC.

The chain employs TRBV5-1 and TRBJ1-1; tentatively, D is TRBD1 (5 bases). V shed 7 bases and J shed 2 bases, with 12 bases lying between them. This CDR3 has 13 residues. In germline, CDR1 is SGHRS, CDR2 YFSETQ. Written as DNA, the CDR3 is TGCGCCAGCGCCTCCCAGGGTAACACTGAAGCTTTCTTT. Translated: CASASQGNTEAFF.

The chain uses TRBV9 and TRBJ2-5, with a possible D match to TRBD1 (5 bases). V was clipped by 3 bases and J by 6 bases, with 15 bases between them. The germline gives CDR1 SGDLS, CDR2 YYNGEE. This CDR3 is built from 14 residues. The CDR3 DNA sequence: TGTGCCAGCAGCGATAAGGGGCCTGGAAAGACCCAGTACTTC. This translates into CASSDKGPGKTQYF.

The chain employs TRBV3-1 (or the pseudogene TRBV3-2) and TRBJ2-1; 10 positions match TRBD2. The germline gives CDR1 LGHDT, CDR2 YNNKEL (reference sequence). The length of the CDR3 is 15 residues. V trimming: 3 bases; J trimming: 8 bases; junction bases outside the gene matches: 7. This CDR3 is CASSQMPSGSDEQFF. The CDR3 region has the DNA TGTGCCAGCAGCCAGATGCCTAGCGGGAGCGATGAGCAGTTCTTC.